Below, 30 T cell receptor beta chains from the same sample are listed, as sequenced in a study of metastatic and nonmetastatic thyroid tumors. Patients were all untreated before their thyroid surgery. TCRdb reprocessed the PCR reads via MiXCR. Of 13,000 to 15,000 clones in the sample, around 25% were seen once. Sequenced input: tumor tissue. Receptors were obtained from a female donor with papillary thyroid cancer or a benign thyroid nodule (not recorded which). Some clones in this sample may be carry-over from other donors' samples.

The V and J genes are TRBV12-3 or TRBV12-4 and TRBJ2-1; a weak D match, TRBD1 (6 bases). There are 17 residues in the CDR3. V lost 1 base, J lost 5 bases, and 18 bases lay in between. This CDR3 is CASSLVGLGARDNEQFF. As DNA, the CDR3 is TGTGCCAGCAGTTTAGTTGGTTTGGGGGCTCGGGACAATGAGCAGTTCTTC.

At least ten counts were recorded for this clone. The chain recombines TRBV20-1 with TRBJ2-3; 7 bases agree with TRBD2. Trimming took 6 bases from V and 0 from J; bases not matched to a gene: 12. CDR1 is DFQATT, CDR2 SNEGSKA, per germline (reference sequence). The CDR3 totals 16 residues. The DNA of the CDR3 is TGCAGTGCAAGTGATTTCGGGAGGATGAGCACAGATACGCAGTATTTT. Amino acids: CSASDFGRMSTDTQYF.

This clone came up many times. The chain uses TRBV20-1 and TRBJ2-7, with a tentative D call TRBD1 (5 bases). This CDR3 contains 12 residues. Trimming took off 6 bases at V and 4 bases at J, with 13 bases between the two ends. Looked up from germline, CDR1 is DFQATT and CDR2 is SNEGSKA (reference sequence). CDR3 sequence reads: CSAIRQTYEQYF. For the CDR3, the DNA is TGCAGTGCAATTCGACAGACGTACGAGCAGTACTTC.

V usage is TRBV20-1 and J usage is TRBJ2-7; 7 nucleotides match TRBD2. The CDR3 contains 12 residues. Germline CDR1 DFQATT, CDR2 SNEGSKA (reference sequence). The CDR3 DNA is TGCAGCTGTGGGCTAGCGGATTACGAGCAGTACTTC. Translation: CSCGLADYEQYF.

The gene calls are TRBV7-2 and TRBJ2-1; no reliable D call. CDR1 and CDR2 (germline): SGHTA, FQGNSA. The CDR3 runs 13 residues. V was clipped by 0 bases and J by 5 bases, with 5 bases between them. DNA of the CDR3: TGTGCCAGCAGCTTAGCGCGGAACAATGAGCAGTTCTTC. This sequence encodes CASSLARNNEQFF.

This clone was counted ten times or more. This sequence joins TRBV5-5 and TRBJ1-3; D is undetermined. V lost 3 bases and J 1 base, leaving 8 bases between the germline ends. CDR3 size: 14 residues. CDR1 is SGHKS and CDR2 is YYEKEE in the germline V gene (reference sequence). DNA for the CDR3: TGTGCCAGCAGCTCCTTAGATTCTGGAAACACCATATATTTT. Translated: CASSSLDSGNTIYF.

In this sample, this clone turned up many times. V usage is TRBV30 and J usage is TRBJ2-5; 7 bases are shared with TRBD2. Germline V lookup: CDR1 GTSNPN, CDR2 SVGIG (reference sequence). The CDR3 has 14 residues. The V and J ends lost 5 bases and 3 bases, in that order; junction bases with no gene match: 9. DNA for the CDR3: TGTGCCTGGGGTGGTGGGAGGGAGGAAGAGACCCAGTACTTC. This translates into CAWGGGREEETQYF.

This clone was seen a handful of times. At one end the junction does not follow the germline gene, possibly because of a read error. The gene calls are TRBV6-1 and TRBJ1-1; D unresolved. The germline CDR1 and CDR2 sequences are MNHNS and SASEGT. The CDR3 loop spans 12 amino acids. The CDR3 DNA reads TGCGCCAGCAGTCCTGTGGTGCCTGAAGCTTTCTTT. Its protein product is CASSPVVPEAFF.

Within the sample, this clone is medium-sized. This chain connects TRBV20-1 to TRBJ2-7; D call uncertain. V was trimmed by 1 base and J by 0 bases, leaving 16 bases between them. The CDR3 contains 16 residues. Germline CDR1 reads DFQATT; CDR2 reads SNEGSKA (reference sequence). The CDR3 here is CSARGSEGWSSYEQYF. The CDR3 DNA reads TGCAGTGCTAGAGGATCCGAAGGGTGGAGCTCCTACGAGCAGTACTTC.

This rearrangement joins TRBV9 to TRBJ2-5, with 16 bases fitting TRBD2. This CDR3 is 19 amino acids long. V was pared by 4 bases and J by 1 base, with 10 bases of the junction left unmatched. Germline V lookup: CDR1 SGDLS, CDR2 YYNGEE. CDR3 DNA: TGTGCCAGCAGCCCGGGACTAGCGGGAGGGGGTAGGGTCCAAGAGACCCAGTACTTC. This sequence encodes CASSPGLAGGGRVQETQYF.

The chain couples TRBV4-1 to TRBJ1-2; D is possibly TRBD1 (5 bases). CDR1 and CDR2 (germline): MGHRA, YSYEKL. V was cut by 3 bases and J by 7 bases, with 12 bases left in between. This CDR3 comprises 13 residues. The CDR3 DNA reads as TGCGCCAGCAGCCAGGGGGGGAGAGGTGGCTACACCTTC. The encoded protein is CASSQGGRGGYTF.

V is TRBV5-1 and J is TRBJ2-7, with a tentative D call TRBD1 (5 bases). The CDR3 consists of 13 residues. Deletions cut 0 bases from V and 7 bases from J, with 11 bases between. The germline V gene encodes CDR1 SGHRS and CDR2 YFSETQ. The CDR3 is CASSLGIRAEQYF. The CDR3 coding sequence is TGCGCCAGCAGCTTGGGTATCAGGGCAGAGCAGTACTTC. Drawing the rest from reference TRBV5-1 and TRBJ2-7, the complete variable domain is KAGVTQTPRYLIKTRGQQVTLSCSPISGHRSVSWYQQTPGQGLQFLFEYFSETQRNKGNFPGRFSGRQFSNSRSEMNVSTLELGDSALYLCASSLGIRAEQYFGPGTRLTVT.

The rearrangement links TRBV7-2 to TRBJ2-2; TRBD2 aligns across 8 bases. The CDR3 loop spans 15 amino acids. The ends lost 4 bases at V and 5 bases at J; junction bases unmatched: 6. CDR1 is SGHTA, CDR2 FQGNSA, per germline. Here the CDR3 reads CASSWGTRRTGELFF. CDR3 in DNA: TGTGCCAGCAGCTGGGGGACTAGAAGGACCGGGGAGCTGTTTTTT.

This clone occurred many times. This chain uses TRBV6-1 with TRBJ2-4; TRBD2 agrees at 9 bases. J lost 0 bases, V lost 0 bases, and 9 bases had no gene match. The CDR3 loop spans 19 amino acids. The germline gives CDR1 MNHNS, CDR2 SASEGT. The DNA of the CDR3 is TGTGCCAGCAGTGAAGCGGCGGGTCTAGCGGGGTTAGCCAAAAACATTCAGTACTTC. This sequence encodes CASSEAAGLAGLAKNIQYF.

In its sample, this clone was seen many times. J is TRBJ2-6 and V is TRBV29-1; D is ambiguous. The ends were cut back, 4 bases at V and 4 bases at J, with 5 bases in the middle. CDR1 SQVTM and CDR2 ANQGSEA come from the germline V gene. There are 12 residues in the CDR3. CDR3 in DNA: TGCAGCGTTGCATCGGGGGCCAACGTCCTGACTTTC. It translates to CSVASGANVLTF.

The chain combines TRBV5-1 with TRBJ1-6; TRBD1 matches at 8 bases. The CDR3 is 13 amino acids. The V gene's germline CDR1 is SGHRS and CDR2 YFSETQ. With 5 bases clipped from V and 10 bases from J, the junction kept 5 bases outside the gene matches. CDR3 region: CASRSDRESPLHF. CDR3 DNA: TGCGCCAGCAGGTCGGACAGGGAGTCACCCCTCCACTTT.

The chain employs TRBV30 and TRBJ1-1; D is uncertain. The CDR3 sequence is 13 residues long. Per the germline V gene, CDR1 is GTSNPN and CDR2 is SVGIG (reference sequence). Trimming cost V 5 bases and J 1 base, with 11 bases left between them. CDR3 nucleotide sequence: TGTGCCTGGCTTCCCCCGGGGAACACTGAAGCTTTCTTT. As protein: CAWLPPGNTEAFF.

Of note for this clone: This sequence may be a read error, since a much larger clone differs from it by one base. Other DNA sequences within the sample encode an identical CDR3. The chain couples TRBV20-1 to TRBJ1-2; TRBD1 matches 8 bases. This CDR3 is built from 13 residues. Per the germline V gene, CDR1 is DFQATT and CDR2 is SNEGSKA (reference sequence). The CDR3, as DNA: TGTAGTGCTAGCGGACAGGGCTCCTATGGCTACACCTTC. Its protein is CSASGQGSYGYTF.

This clone was counted at least ten times. The V gene is TRBV19, the J gene TRBJ2-1; D not certain. The CDR3 length is 12 residues. V dropped 6 bases and J dropped 0 bases, with 3 bases sitting between them. CDR1 LNHDA and CDR2 SQIVND come from the germline V gene (reference sequence). The CDR3 DNA is TGTGCCAGTAGCCCCTCCTACAATGAGCAGTTCTTC. Translated, it gives CASSPSYNEQFF.

This clone was counted at least ten times. The chain has TRBV7-6 and TRBJ2-1, with D perhaps matching TRBD1 (5 bases). CDR3 length: 16 amino acids. Germline CDR1 SGHVS, CDR2 FNYEAQ. V was clipped by 2 bases and J by 3 bases, with 14 bases between them. The CDR3 region has the DNA TGTGCCAGCAGCTTAAGGGGCAGCCATTTCTACAATGAGCAGTTCTTC. The encoded protein is CASSLRGSHFYNEQFF.

This clone has more than one count but fewer than ten. The rearrangement joins TRBV28 to TRBJ2-5; 8 positions agree with TRBD2. Germline V gene data show CDR1 as MDHEN and CDR2 as SYDVKM. CDR3 length equals 14 residues. After removal of 9 bases from V and 5 bases from J, the junction contained 11 bases not matched to a gene. CDR3 loop: CARSRTSGSETQYF. CDR3 nucleotide sequence: TGTGCCAGAAGTCGGACCAGCGGGAGTGAGACCCAGTACTTC.

At least ten counts were recorded for this clone. The chain combines TRBV18 with TRBJ2-5, with D possibly being TRBD2 (5 bases). CDR1 KGHSH and CDR2 LQKENI come from the germline V gene. The CDR3 is 13 residues long. The V end lost 2 bases, the J end lost 5 bases, and 9 bases lay between the germline ends. CDR3 DNA sequence: TGTGCCAGCTCACCATATCGAGGGGAGACCCAGTACTTC. This gives the protein CASSPYRGETQYF.

This clone has at least ten counts. The chain joins TRBV7-2 to TRBJ1-5; possible D gene TRBD1, 5 bases. The CDR3 totals 14 residues. Germline loops: CDR1 SGHTA, CDR2 FQGNSA. Trimming cost V 6 bases and J 3 bases, with 12 bases left between them. CDR3 nucleotide sequence: TGTGCCAGCAGATTCGGGGCCTCCAATCAGCCCCAGCATTTT. Protein sequence: CASRFGASNQPQHF.

V is TRBV4-1 and J is TRBJ2-3, with 8 positions matching TRBD1. Germline lookup yields CDR1 MGHRA and CDR2 YSYEKL. V dropped 2 bases and J dropped 5; count of bases not matched to a gene: 9. CDR3 length: 16 residues. In nucleotides, the CDR3 is TGCGCCAGCAGCCAATGGACAGGGTCTGAGGGAGATACGCAGTATTTT. Translating gives CASSQWTGSEGDTQYF.

The chain carries TRBV6-1 and TRBJ2-7; D ambiguous. The germline V gene encodes CDR1 MNHNS and CDR2 SASEGT. The CDR3 has 14 amino acids. V gave up 5 bases and J gave up 2 bases, with 13 bases separating them. Here the CDR3 reads CASSPRSPPYEQYF. The CDR3 DNA sequence: TGTGCCAGCAGTCCCCGGTCCCCACCCTACGAGCAGTACTTC.

This clone was seen repeatedly, ten times or more. The chain couples TRBV5-4 to TRBJ2-6, with 7 nucleotides matching TRBD1. Germline assignment: CDR1 SGHNT and CDR2 YYREEE (reference sequence). Germline trimming cut 4 bases from V and 4 bases from J; bases unmatched to any gene: 5. The CDR3 extends over 15 amino acids. As DNA, the CDR3 is TGTGCCAGCAGCCCTGACAGGGCCGGGGCCAACGTCCTGACTTTC. Translation gives CASSPDRAGANVLTF. Variable domain in full (rest from reference TRBV5-4 and TRBJ2-6): ETGVTQSPTHLIKTRGQQVTLRCSSQSGHNTVSWYQQALGQGPQFIFQYYREEENGRGNFPPRFSGLQFPNYSSELNVNALELDDSALYLCASSPDRAGANVLTFGAGSRLTVL.

This clone was seen at least ten times. One junction end does not reproduce the germline sequence, and a read error may be involved. The chain combines TRBV6-6 with TRBJ1-5; a possible D gene is TRBD1 (6 bases). The length of the CDR3 is 18 residues. The germline V gene encodes CDR1 MNHNY and CDR2 SVGAGI (reference sequence). Here the CDR3 reads CAGRPGAAIYNSNQPQHF. Written as DNA, the CDR3 is TGTGCCGGCAGGCCAGGGGCAGCTATTTATAATAGCAATCAGCCCCAGCATTTT.

In this sample, this clone is medium-sized. This rearrangement joins TRBV12-5 to TRBJ1-2; TRBD1 might be the D (5 bases). The germline V gene has CDR1 LGHNT and CDR2 FRNRAP. This CDR3 has 13 residues. V lost 6 bases and J lost 2, with 10 bases in between. The CDR3 reads CASGTDRNYGYTF. The CDR3 DNA reads TGTGCTAGTGGAACCGACAGAAACTATGGCTACACCTTC.

About this clone itself: Compared with germline, one end of the junction differs, possibly owing to a read error. The chain carries TRBV28 and TRBJ2-3; D not resolved. The CDR3 runs 14 residues. Germline assignment: CDR1 MDHEN and CDR2 SYDVKM. The CDR3 DNA follows: TGTGCCAGCCAACTGACGGTGTCCACAGACACGCAGTATTTT. Translation: CASQLTVSTDTQYF.

This clone is judged medium-sized. The rearrangement joins TRBV7-3 to TRBJ2-1; 7 bases match TRBD2. This CDR3 contains 14 residues. Trimming removed 4 bases from V and 5 bases from J; junction bases left unmatched: 5. Germline CDR1 SGHTA, CDR2 FQGTGA. The CDR3 spells CASSSSGTHNEQFF. The CDR3, as DNA: TGTGCCAGCAGCTCCAGCGGGACTCACAATGAGCAGTTCTTC. The variable domain in full, completed from reference TRBV7-3 and TRBJ2-1, reads GAGVSQTPSNKVTEKGKYVELRCDPISGHTALYWYRQSLGQGPEFLIYFQGTGAADDSGLPNDRFFAVRPEGSVSTLKIQRTERGDSAVYLCASSSSGTHNEQFFGPGTRLTVL.